What follows is one T cell receptor beta chain and its context. These data are taken from a study of shared clonotypes between healthy human individuals. Study overall: Sampling drew on donors who were a couple of women and a few men aged 18 to 49.

This CDR3 is built from 11 residues. Trimming took off 3 bases at V and 8 bases at J, with 5 bases between the two ends. CDR1 and CDR2 from the germline V gene are LNHDA and SQIVND (reference sequence). Donors were healthy HIV-negative adults without recent acute infections or vaccinations. Unsorted PBMCs provided DNA that was sequenced on ten immunoSEQ deep assay plates. Original analysis: As immunoSEQ supplied junction-only sequences (without quality scores), filtering differed. Profiled with immunoSEQ multiplex PCR; TCRdb holds only in-frame clones, not every one. That table gives V, J and clone size, and the DNA gave D and trimming. Found here are hundreds of thousands of clones, about 85% of them singletons; the top ten hold approximately 13%.

Material for sequencing was PBMCs. This sequence joins TRBV19 and TRBJ2-4; D is undetermined. This clonotype was obtained from a middle-aged woman in good health. Some clones in this sample may be carry-over from other donors' samples. CDR3 amino acids: CASSIGDIQYF. CDR3 coding DNA: TGTGCCAGTAGTATCGGTGACATTCAGTACTTC. The full variable domain, its missing parts supplied by reference TRBV19 and TRBJ2-4, is DGGITQSPKYLFRKEGQNVTLSCEQNLNHDAMYWYRQDPGQGLRLIYYSQIVNDFQKGDIAEGYSVSREKKESFPLTVTSAQKNPTAFYLCASSIGDIQYFGAGTRLSVL.